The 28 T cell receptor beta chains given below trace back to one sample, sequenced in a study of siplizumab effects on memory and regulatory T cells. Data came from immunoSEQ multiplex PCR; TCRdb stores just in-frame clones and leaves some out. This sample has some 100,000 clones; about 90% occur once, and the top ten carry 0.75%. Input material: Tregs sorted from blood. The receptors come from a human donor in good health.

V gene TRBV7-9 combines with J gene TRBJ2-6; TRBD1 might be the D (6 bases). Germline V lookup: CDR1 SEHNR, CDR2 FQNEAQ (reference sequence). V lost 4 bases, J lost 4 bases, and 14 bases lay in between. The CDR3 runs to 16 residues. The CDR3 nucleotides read TGTGCCAGCAGCTCTCTACAGGGCTTGGGGGCCAACGTCCTGACTTTC. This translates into CASSSLQGLGANVLTF. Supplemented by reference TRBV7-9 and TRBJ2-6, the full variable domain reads DTGVSQNPRHKITKRGQNVTFRCDPISEHNRLYWYRQTLGQGPEFLTYFQNEAQLEKSRLLSDRFSAERPKGSFSTLEIQRTEQGDSAMYLCASSSLQGLGANVLTFGAGSRLTVL.

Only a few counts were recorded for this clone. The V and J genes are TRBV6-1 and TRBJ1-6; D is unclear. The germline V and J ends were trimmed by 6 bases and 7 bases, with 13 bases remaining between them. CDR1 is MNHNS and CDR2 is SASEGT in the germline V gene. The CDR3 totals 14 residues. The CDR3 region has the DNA TGTGCCAGCAGGAGACGGGAGAGCAATTCACCCCTCCACTTT. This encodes CASRRRESNSPLHF.

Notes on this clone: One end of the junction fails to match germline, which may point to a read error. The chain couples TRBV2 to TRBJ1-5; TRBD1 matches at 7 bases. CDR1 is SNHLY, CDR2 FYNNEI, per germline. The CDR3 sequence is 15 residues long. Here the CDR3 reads CASREGDRPNQPQHF. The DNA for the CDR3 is TGTGCCAGCAGGGAAGGGGACAGACCTAATCAGCCCCAGCATTTT.

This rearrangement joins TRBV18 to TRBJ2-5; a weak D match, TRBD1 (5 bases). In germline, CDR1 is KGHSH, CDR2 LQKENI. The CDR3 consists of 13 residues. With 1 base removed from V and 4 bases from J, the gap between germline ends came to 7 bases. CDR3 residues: CASSPQGRETQYF. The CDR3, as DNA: TGTGCCAGCTCACCACAGGGGCGAGAGACCCAGTACTTC. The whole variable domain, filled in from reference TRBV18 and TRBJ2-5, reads NAGVMQNPRHLVRRRGQEARLRCSPMKGHSHVYWYRQLPEEGLKFMVYLQKENIIDESGMPKERFSAEFPKEGPSILRIQQVVRGDSAAYFCASSPQGRETQYFGPGTRLLVL.

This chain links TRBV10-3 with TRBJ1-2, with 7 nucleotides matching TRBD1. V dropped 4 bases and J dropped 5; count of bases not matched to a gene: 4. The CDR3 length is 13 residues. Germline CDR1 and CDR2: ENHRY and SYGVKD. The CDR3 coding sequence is TGTGCCATCAGTGGAGTCAGGGGGTATGGCTACACCTTC. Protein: CAISGVRGYGYTF.

CDR3 loop: CASSQDSRGIAGVQETQYF. The CDR3 DNA follows: TGTGCCAGCAGCCAAGATTCGAGGGGAATAGCGGGGGTCCAAGAGACCCAGTACTTC. V gene TRBV4-2 combines with J gene TRBJ2-5, with 9 bases that match TRBD2. The junction had 12 bases not matched to a gene; V was cut back by 0 bases and J by 1 base. The CDR3 runs to 19 residues. Germline V gene sequence: CDR1 LGHNA, CDR2 YNFKEQ.

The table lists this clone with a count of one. CDR3 sequence reads: CASSAMDGGPYYNEQFF. CDR3 DNA sequence: TGTGCCAGCAGTGCCATGGATGGGGGGCCATACTACAATGAGCAGTTCTTC. The chain couples TRBV6-4 to TRBJ2-1; D tentatively fits TRBD1 or TRBD2 (6 bases each). The V and J ends lost 4 bases and 3 bases respectively, with 19 bases between them. The CDR3 spans 17 residues. Germline-derived CDR1 and CDR2 are MRHNA and SNTAGT.

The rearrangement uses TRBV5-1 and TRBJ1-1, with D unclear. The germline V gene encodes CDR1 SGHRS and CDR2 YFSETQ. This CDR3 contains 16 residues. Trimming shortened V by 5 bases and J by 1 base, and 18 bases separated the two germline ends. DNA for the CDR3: TGCGCCAGCAGTCCCGGCGGAGCCATCCAGAACACTGAAGCTTTCTTT. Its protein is CASSPGGAIQNTEAFF.

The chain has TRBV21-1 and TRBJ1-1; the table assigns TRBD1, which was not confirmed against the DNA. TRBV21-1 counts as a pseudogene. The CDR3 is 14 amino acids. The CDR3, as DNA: TGTGCCAGCAGCATACGACAGGGCTGCGCTGAAGCTTTCTTT. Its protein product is CASSIRQGCAEAFF.

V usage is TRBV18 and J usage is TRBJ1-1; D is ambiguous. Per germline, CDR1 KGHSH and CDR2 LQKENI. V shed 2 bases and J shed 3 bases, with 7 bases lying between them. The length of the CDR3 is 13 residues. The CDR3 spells CASSPSADTEAFF. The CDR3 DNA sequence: TGTGCCAGCTCACCATCCGCAGACACTGAAGCTTTCTTT.

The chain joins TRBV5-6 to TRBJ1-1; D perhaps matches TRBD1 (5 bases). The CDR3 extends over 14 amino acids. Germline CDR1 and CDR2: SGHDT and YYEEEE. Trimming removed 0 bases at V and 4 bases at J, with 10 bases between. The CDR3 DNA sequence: TGTGCCAGCAGCTTGGGAGGGGTGGCCACTGAAGCTTTCTTT. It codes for CASSLGGVATEAFF. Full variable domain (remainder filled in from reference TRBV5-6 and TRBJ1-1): DAGVTQSPTHLIKTRGQQVTLRCSPKSGHDTVSWYQQALGQGPQFIFQYYEEEERQRGNFPDRFSGHQFPNYSSELNVNALLLGDSALYLCASSLGGVATEAFFGQGTRLTVV.

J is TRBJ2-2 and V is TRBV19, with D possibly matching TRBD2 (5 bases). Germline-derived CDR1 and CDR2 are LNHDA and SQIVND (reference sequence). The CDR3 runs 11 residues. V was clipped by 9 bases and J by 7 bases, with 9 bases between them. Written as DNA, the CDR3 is TGTGCCAGCACGGGGATCGGGGAGCTGTTTTTT. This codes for CASTGIGELFF. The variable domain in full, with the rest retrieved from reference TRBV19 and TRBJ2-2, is DGGITQSPKYLFRKEGQNVTLSCEQNLNHDAMYWYRQDPGQGLRLIYYSQIVNDFQKGDIAEGYSVSREKKESFPLTVTSAQKNPTAFYLCASTGIGELFFGEGSRLTVL.

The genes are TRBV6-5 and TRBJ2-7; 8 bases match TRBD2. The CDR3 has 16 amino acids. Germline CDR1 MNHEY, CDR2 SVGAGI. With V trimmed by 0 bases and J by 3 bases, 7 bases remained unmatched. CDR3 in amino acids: CASSYSLLAEIYEQYF. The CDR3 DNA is TGTGCCAGCAGTTACTCGCTACTAGCGGAGATCTACGAGCAGTACTTC.

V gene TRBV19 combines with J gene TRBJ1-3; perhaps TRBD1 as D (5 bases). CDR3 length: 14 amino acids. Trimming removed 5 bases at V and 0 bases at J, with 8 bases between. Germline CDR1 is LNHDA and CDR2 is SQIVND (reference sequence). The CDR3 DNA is TGTGCCAGTAGTGACAGTGCCTCTGGAAACACCATATATTTT. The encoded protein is CASSDSASGNTIYF.

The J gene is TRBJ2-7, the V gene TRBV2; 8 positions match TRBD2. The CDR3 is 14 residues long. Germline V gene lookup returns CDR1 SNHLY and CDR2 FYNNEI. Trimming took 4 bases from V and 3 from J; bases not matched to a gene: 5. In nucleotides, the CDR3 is TGTGCCAGCAGTGGACTAGCGACTAACTACGAGCAGTACTTC. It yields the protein CASSGLATNYEQYF.

The CDR3 reads CASSLAAGGGPADTQYF. For the CDR3, the DNA is TGTGCCAGCAGCTTAGCCGCTGGCGGGGGGCCCGCAGATACGCAGTATTTT. V is TRBV7-2 and J is TRBJ2-3; 8 positions match TRBD2. Per the germline V gene, CDR1 is SGHTA and CDR2 is FQGNSA. The CDR3 length is 17 residues. J gave up 4 bases and V 0 bases, and 9 bases lay outside the gene matches.

The CDR3 DNA follows: TGTGCCAGCAGCTTCGACCGCCTCTACGAGCAGTACTTC. Translated: CASSFDRLYEQYF. The chain links TRBV11-2 to TRBJ2-7; no clear D. V lost 3 bases, J lost 3 bases, and 9 bases lay in between. The CDR3 runs to 13 residues. Germline CDR1 SGHAT, CDR2 FQNNGV.

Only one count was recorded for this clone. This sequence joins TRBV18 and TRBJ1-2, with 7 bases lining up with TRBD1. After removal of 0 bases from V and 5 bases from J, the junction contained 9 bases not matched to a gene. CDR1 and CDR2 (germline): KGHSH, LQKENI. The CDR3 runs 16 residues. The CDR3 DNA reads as TGTGCCAGCTCACCACCGGCGATCCGACAGGGATATGGCTACACCTTC. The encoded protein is CASSPPAIRQGYGYTF.

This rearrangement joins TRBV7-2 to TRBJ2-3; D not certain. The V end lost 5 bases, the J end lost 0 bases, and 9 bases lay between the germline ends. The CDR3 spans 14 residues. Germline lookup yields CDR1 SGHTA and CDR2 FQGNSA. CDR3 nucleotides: TGTGCCAGCAGCCCCCTATCTAGCACAGATACGCAGTATTTT. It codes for CASSPLSSTDTQYF.

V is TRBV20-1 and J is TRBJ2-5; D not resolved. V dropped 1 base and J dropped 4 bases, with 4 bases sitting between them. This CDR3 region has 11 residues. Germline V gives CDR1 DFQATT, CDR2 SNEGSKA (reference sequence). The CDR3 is CSARVAETQYF. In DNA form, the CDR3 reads TGCAGTGCTAGAGTTGCAGAGACCCAGTACTTC.

The CDR3: CASSRQGWATEAFF. CDR3 nucleotides: TGTGCCAGCAGTCGACAGGGGTGGGCCACTGAAGCTTTCTTT. The chain combines TRBV6-1 with TRBJ1-1; 8 nucleotides match TRBD1. The CDR3 runs 14 residues. V trimming: 5 bases; J trimming: 4 bases; junction bases outside the gene matches: 6. CDR1 is MNHNS and CDR2 is SASEGT in the germline V gene.

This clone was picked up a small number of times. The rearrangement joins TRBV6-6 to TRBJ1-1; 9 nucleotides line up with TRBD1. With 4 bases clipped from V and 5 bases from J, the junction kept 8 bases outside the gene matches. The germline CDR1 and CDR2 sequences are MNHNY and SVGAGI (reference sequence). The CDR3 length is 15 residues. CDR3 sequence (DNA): TGTGCCAGCAGTTTCCCCACAGGGGGCGGGACTGAAGCTTTCTTT. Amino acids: CASSFPTGGGTEAFF.

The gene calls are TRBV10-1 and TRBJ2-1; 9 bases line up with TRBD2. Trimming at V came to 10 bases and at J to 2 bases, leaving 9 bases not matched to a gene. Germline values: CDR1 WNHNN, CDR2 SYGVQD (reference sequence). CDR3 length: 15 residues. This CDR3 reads CAKISGRVTYNEQFF. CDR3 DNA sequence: TGCGCCAAGATTAGCGGGAGAGTCACCTACAATGAGCAGTTCTTC.

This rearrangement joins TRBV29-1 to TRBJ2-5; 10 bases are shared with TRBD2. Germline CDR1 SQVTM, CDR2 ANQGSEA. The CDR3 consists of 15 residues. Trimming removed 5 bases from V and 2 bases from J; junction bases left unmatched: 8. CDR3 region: CSVQSGGAYQETQYF. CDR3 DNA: TGCAGCGTTCAGAGCGGGGGGGCCTATCAAGAGACCCAGTACTTC.

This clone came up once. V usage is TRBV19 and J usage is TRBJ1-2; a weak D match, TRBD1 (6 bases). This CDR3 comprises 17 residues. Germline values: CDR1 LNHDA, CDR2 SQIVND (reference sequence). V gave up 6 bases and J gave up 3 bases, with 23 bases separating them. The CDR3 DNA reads TGTGCCAGTAGGGCCGGAACAGGGAACATGCTGGACTATGGCTACACCTTC. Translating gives CASRAGTGNMLDYGYTF.

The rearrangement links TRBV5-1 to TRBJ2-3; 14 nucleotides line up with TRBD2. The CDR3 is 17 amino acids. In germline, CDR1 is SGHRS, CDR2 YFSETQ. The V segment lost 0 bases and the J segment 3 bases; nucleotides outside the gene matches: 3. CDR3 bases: TGCGCCAGCAGCTTGGGACTAGCGGGAGGGCCTACAGATACGCAGTATTTT. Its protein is CASSLGLAGGPTDTQYF.

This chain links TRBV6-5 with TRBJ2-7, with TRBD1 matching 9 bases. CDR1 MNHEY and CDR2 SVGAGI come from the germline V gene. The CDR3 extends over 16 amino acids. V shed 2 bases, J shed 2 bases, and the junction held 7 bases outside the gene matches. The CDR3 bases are TGTGCCAGCAGTTACACCGGAGGGACAGGGACCTACGAGCAGTACTTC. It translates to CASSYTGGTGTYEQYF.

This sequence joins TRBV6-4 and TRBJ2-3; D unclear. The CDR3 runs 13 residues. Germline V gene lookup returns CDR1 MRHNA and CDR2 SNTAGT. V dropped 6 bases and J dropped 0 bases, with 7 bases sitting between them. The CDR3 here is CASSLLSTDTQYF. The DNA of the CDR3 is TGTGCCAGCAGCTTACTAAGCACAGATACGCAGTATTTT.